This T cell receptor (beta chain) came from a study of OX40 agonist ivuxolimab in advanced cancers. At the level of the whole study: Ivuxolimab was an agonistic, fully human IgG2 monoclonal antibody directed against OX40 (CD134), a costimulatory receptor. Intravenous ivuxolimab was administered to patients every 2 weeks at six dose levels: 0.01, 0.1, 0.3, 1.5, 3 and 10 mg/kg. Among the approximately 50 dose-escalation patients, around 19 had hepatocellular carcinoma, roughly 15 melanoma, 9 renal cell carcinoma and 9 head and neck cancer. In the dose-escalation cohort, 82.7% of patients were male, and the mean age was approximately 64 years, with a range of roughly 20 to 79. Patients were allowed to have had prior anti-PD-1, anti-PD-L1 or anti-CTLA-4 therapy, and 30% to 40% of the dose-escalation patients had previously received checkpoint inhibitors. Partial responses were achieved by three dose-escalation patients, of whom one had hepatocellular carcinoma and two had cutaneous melanoma. Peripheral TCRbeta sequencing aimed to test whether ivuxolimab altered TCR sequence diversity and caused clonal T-cell expansion. The paper covers the monotherapy dose-escalation part of the phase I ivuxolimab trial, which included N ≈ 54 patients. Beyond this particular receptor, the publication reports: The antigen specificity of the clonally expanded peripheral T cells was not determined. At doses from 0.1 to 3.0 mg/kg, clonal expansion was seen in both CD4+ and CD8+ blood T cells between baseline and week 6. After ivuxolimab, more expanded clones were found on average in CD8+ T cells than in CD4+ T cells. In partial responders in the 0.1-3.0 mg/kg groups, normalized peripheral clonal expansion was found to be among the lowest, especially among CD8+ T cells. Low levels of normalized T-cell clonal expansion were also seen in some patients who did not respond.

The CDR3 has 16 amino acids, counting the end cysteine and phenylalanine. Only CDR3 DNA is held: 48 bases, read in frame from base 1. For CDR1 and CDR2, the germline V gene (reference sequence) lists SEHNR and FQNEAQ. Deletion took 5 bases off V and 0 bases off J, with a span of 14 bases between the germline ends. On this clone: Its antigen is still unknown. Base quality data are lacking; no much larger clone is found one base away.

For sequencing of the TCRbeta CDR3 region, genomic DNA was extracted from the sorted cells. The immunoSEQ Assay was used to sequence the TCRbeta CDR3 regions. In TCRdb, the immuneACCESS table is reduced to in-frame sequences with V and J assigned. These tables do not hold every clone; where another copy was compared, an unresolved V gene accounts for under half, and the others remain unexplained. The sample table contains 35,000 or so clones; only one count was recorded for roughly 82% of them. Roughly 1.8% of the sample is taken by the ten largest. Patients with a history of autoimmune disease or receiving systemic immunosuppression were excluded from the trial. Peripheral blood for TCR sequencing was collected from all dose cohorts at baseline, on cycle 4 day 1, and on cycle 7 day 1. Samples came from an open-label, multicenter, first-in-human phase I dose-escalation trial of ivuxolimab. Adults with locally advanced or metastatic melanoma, renal cell, hepatocellular, or head and neck squamous cell carcinoma were enrolled in the trial. Before TCR sequencing, CD4+ and CD8+ T cells were separately sorted from peripheral blood.

The input for sequencing was CD4+ or CD8+ T cells sorted from blood, taken in a trial of the OX40 agonist ivuxolimab. This sequence was found in an adult with an advanced solid tumor such as melanoma, head and neck, liver or kidney cancer. Here the chain combines TRBV7-9 and TRBJ1-3; the best D guess is TRBD1, with 6 bases matching. The DNA reads as follows: TGTGCCAGCAGCGACACGGGACACCACTCTGGAAACACCATATATTTT. Translated, it gives CASSDTGHHSGNTIYF. Full variable domain (CDR3 extended with the reference TRBV7-9 and TRBJ1-3 proteins): DTGVSQNPRHKITKRGQNVTFRCDPISEHNRLYWYRQTLGQGPEFLTYFQNEAQLEKSRLLSDRFSAERPKGSFSTLEIQRTEQGDSAMYLCASSDTGHHSGNTIYFGEGSWLTVV.